Below, one T cell receptor (beta chain) is given with its context. These data originate in a study of OX40 agonist ivuxolimab in advanced cancers. Study background: Cohort: 65% to 90% men, mean age about 60, aged roughly 23 to 90.

Sequenced by immunoSEQ multiplex PCR; TCRdb stores in-frame clones only, minus some. The data show 75,000 to 95,000 clones, 85% to 95% seen once. There are 14 residues in the CDR3. Germline CDR1 and CDR2: LGHNA and YSLEER. Trimming left V 1 base short and J 2 bases short, with 8 bases between. This clonotype was obtained from an adult with an advanced solid tumor such as melanoma, head and neck, liver or kidney cancer. The material was CD4+ or CD8+ T cells sorted from blood, obtained in a trial of the OX40 agonist ivuxolimab. The chain combines TRBV4-3 with TRBJ1-1; D uncertain. Here the CDR3 reads CASSQGKTNTEAFF. DNA for the CDR3: TGCGCCAGCAGCCAAGGGAAAACAAACACTGAAGCTTTCTTT.